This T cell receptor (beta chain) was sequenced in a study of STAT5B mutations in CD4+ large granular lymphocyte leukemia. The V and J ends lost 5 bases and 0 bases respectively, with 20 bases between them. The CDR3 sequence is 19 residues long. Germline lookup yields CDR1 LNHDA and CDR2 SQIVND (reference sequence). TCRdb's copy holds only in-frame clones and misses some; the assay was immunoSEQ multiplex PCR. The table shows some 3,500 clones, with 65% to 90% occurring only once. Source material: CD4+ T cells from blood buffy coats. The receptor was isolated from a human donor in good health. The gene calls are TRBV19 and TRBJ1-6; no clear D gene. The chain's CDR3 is CASSPISGRMSSYNSPLHF. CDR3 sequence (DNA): TGTGCCAGTAGTCCCATTAGTGGACGTATGAGCTCCTATAATTCACCCCTCCACTTT.